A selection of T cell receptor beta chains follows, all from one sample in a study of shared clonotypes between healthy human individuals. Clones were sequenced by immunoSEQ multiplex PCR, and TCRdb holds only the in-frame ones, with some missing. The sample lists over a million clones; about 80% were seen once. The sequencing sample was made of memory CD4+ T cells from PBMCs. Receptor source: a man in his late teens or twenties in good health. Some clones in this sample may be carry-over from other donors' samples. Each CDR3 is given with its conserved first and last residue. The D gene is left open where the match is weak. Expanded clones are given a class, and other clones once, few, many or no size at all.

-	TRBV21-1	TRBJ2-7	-	CASSKVGGSSYEQYF	TGTGCCAGCAGCAAAGTGGGGGGGAGCTCCTACGAGCAGTACTTC
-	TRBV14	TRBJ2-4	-	CASSPGTQNIQYF	TGTGCCAGCAGCCCCGGGACACAAAACATTCAGTACTTC
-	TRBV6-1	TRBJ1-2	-	CASSELRKYGYTF	TGTGCCAGCAGTGAACTGAGAAAGTATGGCTACACCTTC
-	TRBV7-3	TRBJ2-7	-	CASSSTPGAYEQYF	TGTGCCAGCAGCTCCACTCCGGGGGCATACGAGCAGTACTTC
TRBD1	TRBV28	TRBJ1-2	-	CASSSHMGGQGVGYTF	TGTGCCAGCAGTTCCCATATGGGGGGACAGGGAGTGGGCTACACCTTC
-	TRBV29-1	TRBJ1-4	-	CSVVEVEKLFF	TGCAGCGTTGTAGAGGTTGAAAAACTGTTTTTT
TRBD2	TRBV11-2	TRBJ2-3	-	CASSLEREGLDTQYF	TGTGCCAGCAGCTTAGAGCGGGAGGGCCTGGATACGCAGTATTTT
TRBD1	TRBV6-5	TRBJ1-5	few	CASSAGTGNQPQHF	TGTGCCAGCAGTGCCGGGACAGGGAATCAGCCCCAGCATTTT
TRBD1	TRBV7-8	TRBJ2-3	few	CASSLTGGAGTDTQYF	TGTGCCAGCAGCTTAACAGGGGGCGCCGGCACAGATACGCAGTATTTT
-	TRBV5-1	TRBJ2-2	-	CASSLRVVENTGELFF	TGCGCCAGCAGCTTGAGAGTAGTTGAGAACACCGGGGAGCTGTTTTTT
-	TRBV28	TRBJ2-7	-	CASSPGRDQREQYF	TGTGCCAGCAGCCCTGGGCGGGACCAGAGGGAGCAGTACTTC
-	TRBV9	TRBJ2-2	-	CASRLFVSTGELFF	TGTGCCAGCAGGTTATTCGTAAGCACCGGGGAGCTGTTTTTT
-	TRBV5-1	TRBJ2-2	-	CASRESPPNTGELFF	TGCGCCAGCAGGGAATCCCCACCGAACACCGGGGAGCTGTTTTTT
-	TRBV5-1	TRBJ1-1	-	CASSLGTKAFF	TGCGCCAGCAGCTTGGGGACGAAAGCTTTCTTT
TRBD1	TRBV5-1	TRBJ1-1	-	CASSWSSGQGARAFF	TGCGCCAGCAGCTGGTCCAGCGGACAGGGGGCACGAGCTTTCTTT
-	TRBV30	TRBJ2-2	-	CAWRGLEVNTGELFF	TGTGCCTGGAGGGGCCTTGAAGTCAACACCGGGGAGCTGTTTTTT
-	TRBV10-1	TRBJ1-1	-	CASSDLGWAEAFF	TGCGCCAGCAGTGACCTTGGTTGGGCTGAAGCTTTCTTT
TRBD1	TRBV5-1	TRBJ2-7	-	CASSYSRQGVNEQYF	TGCGCCAGCAGCTACAGCCGACAGGGGGTAAACGAGCAGTACTTC
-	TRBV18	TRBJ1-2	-	CASSPGQQNYGYTF	TGTGCCAGCTCACCAGGCCAACAAAACTATGGCTACACCTTC
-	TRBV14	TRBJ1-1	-	CASSLMGGRLNTEAFF	TGTGCCAGCAGTCTCATGGGGGGCCGCTTGAACACTGAAGCTTTCTTT
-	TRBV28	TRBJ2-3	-	CATVGSGWGSDTQYF	TGTGCCACCGTGGGCTCGGGGTGGGGGAGTGATACGCAGTATTTT
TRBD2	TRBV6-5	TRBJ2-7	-	CASSYGLAGSEQYF	TGTGCCAGCAGTTACGGACTAGCGGGTTCCGAGCAGTACTTC
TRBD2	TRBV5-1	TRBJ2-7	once	CASSLGTSGRTPLPEQYF	TGCGCCAGCAGCTTGGGGACTAGCGGGAGGACCCCGCTCCCCGAGCAGTACTTC
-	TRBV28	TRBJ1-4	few	CASSFSGEPNEKLFF	TGTGCCAGCAGTTTTTCCGGGGAGCCCAACGAAAAACTGTTTTTT
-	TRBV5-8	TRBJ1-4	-	CASSPGGGYEKLFF	TGTGCCAGCAGCCCAGGTGGGGGCTATGAAAAACTGTTTTTT
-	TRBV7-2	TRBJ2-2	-	CASSPTRDGELFF	TGTGCCAGCAGCCCGACTAGGGACGGGGAGCTGTTTTTT
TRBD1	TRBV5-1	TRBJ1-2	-	CASSTGQGANYGYTF	TGCGCCAGCAGCACCGGACAGGGGGCCAACTATGGCTACACCTTC
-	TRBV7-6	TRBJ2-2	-	CASSRWTENTGELFF	TGTGCCAGCAGCCGATGGACAGAGAACACCGGGGAGCTGTTTTTT
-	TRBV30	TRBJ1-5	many	CAWRRGGIGKGQPQHF	TGTGCCTGGAGAAGGGGCGGAATAGGAAAGGGGCAGCCCCAGCATTTT
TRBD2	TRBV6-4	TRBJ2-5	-	CASSEGAGGSETQYF	TGTGCCAGCAGTGAGGGAGCGGGAGGATCTGAGACCCAGTACTTC
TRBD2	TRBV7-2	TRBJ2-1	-	CASSIPPGGRNEQFF	TGTGCCAGCAGTATCCCTCCGGGAGGGCGGAATGAGCAGTTCTTC
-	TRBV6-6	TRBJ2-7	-	CASGNFSYEQYF	TGTGCCAGCGGGAATTTCTCCTACGAGCAGTACTTC
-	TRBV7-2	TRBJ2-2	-	CASSSDVLLASVGELFF	TGTGCCAGCAGCTCAGATGTTTTGCTAGCATCCGTCGGGGAGCTGTTTTTT
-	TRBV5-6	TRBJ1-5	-	CASSLGQISNQPQHF	TGTGCCAGCAGCTTGGGACAGATTAGCAATCAGCCCCAGCATTTT
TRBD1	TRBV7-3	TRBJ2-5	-	CASSQGASETQYF	TGTGCCAGCAGCCAGGGGGCGTCGGAGACCCAGTACTTC